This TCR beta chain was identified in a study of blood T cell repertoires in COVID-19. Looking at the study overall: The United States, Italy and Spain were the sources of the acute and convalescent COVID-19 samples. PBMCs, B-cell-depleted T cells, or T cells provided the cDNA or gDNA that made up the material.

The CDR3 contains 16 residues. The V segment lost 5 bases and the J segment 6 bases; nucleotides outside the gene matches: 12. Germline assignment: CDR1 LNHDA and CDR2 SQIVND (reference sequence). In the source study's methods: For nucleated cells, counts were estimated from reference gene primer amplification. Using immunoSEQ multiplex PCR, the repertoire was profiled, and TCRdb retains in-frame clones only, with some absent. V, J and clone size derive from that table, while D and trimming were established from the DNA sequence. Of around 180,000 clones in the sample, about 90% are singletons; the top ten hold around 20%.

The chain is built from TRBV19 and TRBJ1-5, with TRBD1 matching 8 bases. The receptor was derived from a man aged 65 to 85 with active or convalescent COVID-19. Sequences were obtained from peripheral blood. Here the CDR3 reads CASSSDRVPGGQPQHF. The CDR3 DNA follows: TGTGCCAGTAGTTCGGACAGGGTGCCCGGGGGTCAGCCCCAGCATTTT. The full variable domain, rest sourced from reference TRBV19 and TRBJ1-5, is DGGITQSPKYLFRKEGQNVTLSCEQNLNHDAMYWYRQDPGQGLRLIYYSQIVNDFQKGDIAEGYSVSREKKESFPLTVTSAQKNPTAFYLCASSSDRVPGGQPQHFGDGTRLSIL.